Each of the 30 T cell receptor beta chains below was sequenced from the same sample in a study of cytomegalovirus exposure and HLA in healthy donors. Method: immunoSEQ multiplex PCR; TCRdb's copy keeps in-frame clones and lacks some. Of just over 20,000 clones listed, roughly 97% are singletons. Specimen: PBMCs. Every receptor here comes from a man aged 25 to 45 in good health and CMV-seropositive.

The rearrangement links TRBV14 to TRBJ1-2, with 8 bases that match TRBD1. The CDR3 runs to 14 residues. The junction had 2 bases not matched to a gene; V was cut back by 0 bases and J by 5 bases. Germline V lookup: CDR1 SGHDN, CDR2 FVKESK. The CDR3 sequence: CASSQERTGYGYTF. In DNA form, the CDR3 reads TGTGCCAGCAGCCAAGAAAGGACAGGGTATGGCTACACCTTC.

The gene calls are TRBV10-3 and TRBJ1-4, with D unclear. This CDR3 is built from 15 residues. V was trimmed by 0 bases and J by 8 bases, leaving 13 bases between them. The V gene's germline CDR1 is ENHRY and CDR2 SYGVKD. As DNA, the CDR3 is TGTGCCATCAGTGAGTCGGCGGGGTCCGAGGAAAAACTGTTTTTT. It is translated as CAISESAGSEEKLFF.

The V gene is TRBV7-2, the J gene TRBJ2-3; TRBD2 aligns across 8 bases. The CDR3 has 16 amino acids. Per the germline V gene, CDR1 is SGHTA and CDR2 is FQGNSA. V lost 1 base, J lost 5 bases, and 8 bases stayed unmatched. The DNA for the CDR3 is TGTGCCAGCAGCTTAGGAACGGGAGGGCCGGGAGATACGCAGTATTTT. It is translated as CASSLGTGGPGDTQYF.

The genes are TRBV6-5 and TRBJ1-1; 8 bases line up with TRBD1. This CDR3 is built from 16 residues. V gave up 2 bases and J gave up 6 bases; unmatched junction bases: 11. Germline CDR1 is MNHEY and CDR2 is SVGAGI. CDR3 protein: CASSYATTGGSAEAFF. The CDR3 DNA is TGTGCCAGCAGTTACGCAACTACAGGGGGGAGCGCTGAAGCTTTCTTT.

The genes are TRBV10-3 and TRBJ2-5; D is uncertain. Germline CDR1 and CDR2: ENHRY and SYGVKD. V shed 4 bases and J shed 1 base, with 4 bases lying between them. The CDR3 totals 12 residues. The CDR3 DNA reads TGTGCCATCAGTGGCGGCCAAGAGACCCAGTACTTC. Translation: CAISGGQETQYF.

The rearrangement joins TRBV5-4 to TRBJ1-1, with D unclear. Trimming removed 4 bases at V and 1 base at J, with 11 bases between. This CDR3 region has 14 residues. Germline values: CDR1 SGHNT, CDR2 YYREEE (reference sequence). This CDR3 is CASSATKSNTEAFF. The CDR3, as DNA: TGTGCCAGCAGCGCAACAAAATCGAACACTGAAGCTTTCTTT.

The CDR3 DNA reads TGTGCCAGCAGCCCAAGCTCGGGGGATGAGCAGTTCTTC. Its protein product is CASSPSSGDEQFF. The gene calls are TRBV11-2 and TRBJ2-1, with D possibly matching TRBD2 (6 bases). Looked up from germline, CDR1 is SGHAT and CDR2 is FQNNGV. Trimming removed 5 bases from V and 8 bases from J, with 13 bases in between. The CDR3 is 13 amino acids.

The chain links TRBV18 to TRBJ2-1; 9 positions agree with TRBD2. CDR1 KGHSH and CDR2 LQKENI come from the germline V gene. The CDR3 is made up of 18 amino acids. V shed 3 bases, J shed 1 base, and the junction held 10 bases outside the gene matches. CDR3 protein: CASSPRVAGAGSYNEQFF. CDR3 sequence (DNA): TGTGCCAGCTCACCGAGGGTAGCGGGAGCTGGTTCCTACAATGAGCAGTTCTTC.

The chain joins TRBV9 to TRBJ2-4; TRBD2 matches 10 bases. V shed 0 bases and J 5 bases; nucleotides not matched to a gene: 5. Looked up from germline, CDR1 is SGDLS and CDR2 is YYNGEE. This CDR3 is 16 amino acids long. This chain's CDR3 is CASSVETSGKENIQYF. CDR3 nucleotides: TGTGCCAGCAGCGTAGAAACTAGCGGGAAAGAAAACATTCAGTACTTC.

The chain employs TRBV5-1 and TRBJ2-1, with TRBD2 matching 7 bases. Germline CDR1 reads SGHRS; CDR2 reads YFSETQ. The CDR3 covers 16 residues. V was clipped by 1 base and J by 10 bases; unmatched bases: 14. The CDR3 coding sequence is TGCGCCAGCAGCTTGTTGGGACTATCCCCTGAGGTGGAGCAGTTCTTC. Protein product: CASSLLGLSPEVEQFF.

This sequence joins TRBV28 and TRBJ1-1; a weak D match, TRBD1 (6 bases). The CDR3 is 13 residues long. From germline, CDR1 is MDHEN and CDR2 SYDVKM. V lost 7 bases, J lost 5 bases, and 14 bases lay in between. CDR3 residues: CASTRGGETEAFF. Written as DNA, the CDR3 is TGTGCCAGCACCCGAGGGGGGGAGACTGAAGCTTTCTTT.

This clone occurred a few times. This sequence joins TRBV2 and TRBJ1-5; D may be TRBD1 (6 bases). The germline V gene has CDR1 SNHLY and CDR2 FYNNEI. V was pared by 5 bases and J by 7 bases, with 15 bases between. This CDR3 has 14 amino acids. CDR3 bases: TGTGCCAGCAGTCTGCGACAGGCGAACCAGCCCCAGCATTTT. It codes for CASSLRQANQPQHF.

In this sample, this clone turned up once. This chain joins TRBV2 and TRBJ2-7; 10 bases match TRBD1. The germline V gene encodes CDR1 SNHLY and CDR2 FYNNEI. J gave up 5 bases and V 6 bases, and 7 bases lay outside the gene matches. This CDR3 has 14 amino acids. The CDR3 here is CASSPRDRGNEQYF. The CDR3 DNA sequence: TGTGCCAGCAGCCCCCGGGACAGGGGTAACGAGCAGTACTTC.

This clone has only one observation. CDR3 region: CASSFTPAGQGRGGRTEAFF. The CDR3 bases are TGTGCCAGCAGTTTCACCCCCGCGGGACAGGGTAGAGGGGGCCGGACTGAAGCTTTCTTT. The J gene is TRBJ1-1, the V gene TRBV27; 9 bases fit TRBD1. Per germline, CDR1 MNHEY and CDR2 SMNVEV (reference sequence). The V and J ends lost 3 bases and 5 bases, in that order; junction bases with no gene match: 22. The CDR3 sequence is 20 residues long.

V usage is TRBV29-1 and J usage is TRBJ2-7, with 11 nucleotides matching TRBD2. This CDR3 has 14 residues. V was pared by 7 bases and J by 4 bases, with 9 bases of the junction left unmatched. The germline gives CDR1 SQVTM, CDR2 ANQGSEA. As DNA, the CDR3 is TGCAGCGCCGTCGTTAGCGGGAGGGGGTACGAGCAGTACTTC. Translated, it gives CSAVVSGRGYEQYF.

The rearrangement links TRBV28 to TRBJ2-2; 7 bases fit TRBD2. This CDR3 region has 15 residues. Trimming took 3 bases from V and 5 from J; bases not matched to a gene: 6. Germline V gene data show CDR1 as MDHEN and CDR2 as SYDVKM. Here the CDR3 reads CASSFGGEETGELFF. CDR3 sequence (DNA): TGTGCCAGCAGTTTTGGGGGGGAAGAAACCGGGGAGCTGTTTTTT.

The gene calls are TRBV15 and TRBJ2-1; D is ambiguous. The V and J ends lost 2 bases and 8 bases respectively, with 13 bases between them. The CDR3 has 14 amino acids. Germline V lookup: CDR1 LNHNV, CDR2 YYDKDF (reference sequence). The CDR3 DNA reads TGTGCCACCAGCAGAAACTCCCTCTGGTATGAGCAGTTCTTC. Translating it yields CATSRNSLWYEQFF.

This rearrangement joins TRBV6-6 to TRBJ2-7; tentative D call: TRBD1 (5 bases). Germline V gene sequence: CDR1 MNHNY, CDR2 SVGAGI (reference sequence). The germline V and J ends were trimmed by 2 bases and 6 bases, with 14 bases remaining between them. The CDR3 runs to 14 residues. CDR3 amino acids: CASSYPNRGLEQYF. CDR3 nucleotides: TGTGCCAGCAGTTACCCCAATAGGGGCCTCGAGCAGTACTTC.

The count of this clone is one. The rearrangement links TRBV27 to TRBJ2-7; 8 bases line up with TRBD1. Per germline, CDR1 MNHEY and CDR2 SMNVEV (reference sequence). With 3 bases clipped from V and 6 bases from J, the junction kept 7 bases outside the gene matches. This CDR3 contains 14 residues. This chain's CDR3 is CASSFGQGAREQYF. The CDR3 DNA reads TGTGCCAGCAGTTTCGGGCAGGGGGCTCGCGAGCAGTACTTC.

The chain carries TRBV11-3 and TRBJ2-7; D is undetermined. Germline lookup yields CDR1 SGHNT and CDR2 YENEEA. V was cut by 2 bases and J by 6 bases, with 11 bases left in between. The CDR3 length is 13 residues. This CDR3 reads CASSLTTVGEQYF. DNA for the CDR3: TGTGCCAGCAGCTTAACCACAGTGGGCGAGCAGTACTTC.

This clone was detected only once. This rearrangement joins TRBV5-6 to TRBJ2-5; 10 positions match TRBD1. V lost 5 bases, J lost 5 bases, and 6 bases stayed unmatched. Per the germline V gene, CDR1 is SGHDT and CDR2 is YYEEEE. CDR3 length: 14 amino acids. CDR3 region: CASRGQGMVETQYF. The CDR3 DNA sequence: TGTGCCAGCAGGGGACAGGGGATGGTGGAGACCCAGTACTTC. Together with reference TRBV5-6 and TRBJ2-5, the CDR3 gives the full variable domain: DAGVTQSPTHLIKTRGQQVTLRCSPKSGHDTVSWYQQALGQGPQFIFQYYEEEERQRGNFPDRFSGHQFPNYSSELNVNALLLGDSALYLCASRGQGMVETQYFGPGTRLLVL.

V usage is TRBV30 and J usage is TRBJ1-4; TRBD1 might be the D (5 bases). This CDR3 region has 15 residues. Germline V gene data show CDR1 as GTSNPN and CDR2 as SVGIG (reference sequence). Trimming removed 3 bases at V and 5 bases at J, with 16 bases between. CDR3 nucleotides: TGTGCCTGGAGAGGCGGCGGGACGGGAAATGAAAAACTGTTTTTT. Residues: CAWRGGGTGNEKLFF.

The genes are TRBV28 and TRBJ1-3, with D uncertain. The CDR3 length is 15 residues. CDR1 and CDR2 from the germline V gene are MDHEN and SYDVKM. Trimming took off 1 base at V and 0 bases at J, with 7 bases between the two ends. The CDR3, as DNA: TGTGCCAGCAGTTTATACGGGGTCTCTGGAAACACCATATATTTT. Its protein is CASSLYGVSGNTIYF.

This chain uses TRBV28 with TRBJ1-2, with D maybe TRBD1 (6 bases). Germline V gene data show CDR1 as MDHEN and CDR2 as SYDVKM. V was pared by 1 base and J by 5 bases, with 11 bases between. This CDR3 has 14 amino acids. The CDR3 bases are TGTGCCAGCAGTTTATTAACAGGGCCTTATGGCTACACCTTC. Its translation: CASSLLTGPYGYTF.

V usage is TRBV27 and J usage is TRBJ2-1; 9 bases line up with TRBD2. Germline V CDR1 and CDR2: MNHEY, SMNVEV (reference sequence). The ends lost 5 bases at V and 5 bases at J; junction bases unmatched: 7. The CDR3 is 15 residues long. In nucleotides, the CDR3 is TGTGCCAGCAGTCCCCGGGCTAGCGGGAACAATGAGCAGTTCTTC. This codes for CASSPRASGNNEQFF.

The chain employs TRBV2 and TRBJ2-1; D gene unclear. The CDR3 has 12 amino acids. CDR1 is SNHLY and CDR2 is FYNNEI in the germline V gene. The V end lost 2 bases, the J end lost 9 bases, and 8 bases lay between the germline ends. CDR3 sequence reads: CASSESYGEQFF. Written as DNA, the CDR3 is TGTGCCAGCAGTGAAAGTTACGGTGAGCAGTTCTTC.

The gene calls are TRBV30 and TRBJ1-5, with TRBD1 as a possible D gene (5 bases). V gave up 1 base and J gave up 7 bases, with 14 bases separating them. The CDR3 has 14 amino acids. Germline V gene data show CDR1 as GTSNPN and CDR2 as SVGIG (reference sequence). The CDR3 region is CAWSAGQGWQPQHF. In DNA form, the CDR3 reads TGTGCCTGGAGTGCTGGCCAGGGTTGGCAGCCCCAGCATTTT.

V usage is TRBV7-9 and J usage is TRBJ2-3; no firm D call. Between the trimmed V and J ends, which lost 5 bases and 1 base, there was a span of 13 bases. The CDR3 has 15 residues. Germline V lookup: CDR1 SEHNR, CDR2 FQNEAQ (reference sequence). The CDR3 is CASSPYVHRTDTQYF. The DNA of the CDR3 is TGTGCCAGCAGCCCCTATGTCCACCGCACAGATACGCAGTATTTT.

V usage is TRBV7-6 and J usage is TRBJ1-2, with D unclear. From germline, CDR1 is SGHVS and CDR2 FNYEAQ. V lost 2 bases to trimming and J lost 2 bases, with 9 bases between them. This CDR3 region has 14 residues. The CDR3 region is CASSLSDGNYGYTF. CDR3 DNA: TGTGCCAGCAGCTTAAGTGACGGGAACTATGGCTACACCTTC.

The J gene is TRBJ2-7, the V gene TRBV7-2, with D maybe TRBD2 (6 bases). CDR3 length equals 15 residues. Trimming pared 0 bases from V and 4 bases from J, leaving 13 bases between. CDR1 and CDR2 (germline): SGHTA, FQGNSA. The CDR3 DNA reads as TGTGCCAGCAGCTTAGCGCTACTAGCAGCTTACGAGCAGTACTTC. Translated, it gives CASSLALLAAYEQYF.